Listed here is a single T cell receptor beta chain. Its antigen is unidentified. The data belong to a study of cytomegalovirus exposure and HLA in healthy donors. Study conclusions and caveats: TCR beta V- and J-gene trimming, according to a later analysis, was linked to a missense DCLRE1C variant.

Germline V gene lookup returns CDR1 SGDLS and CDR2 YYNGEE. The trim removed 0 bases at V and 6 bases at J, leaving 7 bases unmatched. The CDR3 covers 17 residues. The PCR used 60 Vbeta and 13 Jbeta primers. As handled by the study authors: In a later analysis, some 11 million of about 80 million unique beta chains occurred in at least two donors. The protocol was immunoSEQ multiplex PCR, while the TCRdb copy is restricted to in-frame clones and leaves out a portion. Clone size and the V and J calls come from that table; the DNA yielded D and trimming. This sample has more than 90,000 clones, with about 60% found just once.

Input material: PBMCs. This clonotype was obtained from a woman younger than 45 in good health and CMV-seronegative. The rearrangement links TRBV9 to TRBJ1-6; the match to TRBD1 covers 9 bases. The CDR3 loop is CASSVGPGQGPNSPLHF. DNA for the CDR3: TGTGCCAGCAGCGTAGGTCCGGGACAGGGTCCTAATTCACCCCTCCACTTT.